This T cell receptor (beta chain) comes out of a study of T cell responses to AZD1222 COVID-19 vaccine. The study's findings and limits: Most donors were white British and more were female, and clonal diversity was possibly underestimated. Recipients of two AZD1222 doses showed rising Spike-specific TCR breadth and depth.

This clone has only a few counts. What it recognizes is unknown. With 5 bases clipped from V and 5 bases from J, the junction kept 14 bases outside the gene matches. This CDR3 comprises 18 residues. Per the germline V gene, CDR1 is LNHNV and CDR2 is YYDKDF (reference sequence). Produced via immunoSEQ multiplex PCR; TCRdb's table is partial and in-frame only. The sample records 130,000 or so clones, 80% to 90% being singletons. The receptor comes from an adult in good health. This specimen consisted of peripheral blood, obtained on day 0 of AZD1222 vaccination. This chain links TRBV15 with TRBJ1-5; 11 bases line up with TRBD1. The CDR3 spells CATSPRLGTGGRHQPQHF. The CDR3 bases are TGTGCCACCAGCCCAAGGCTGGGGACAGGGGGGCGTCATCAGCCCCAGCATTTT.